The sequence of this T cell receptor (beta chain) was determined in a study of blood T cell repertoires in COVID-19 (dated by TCRdb to 2020 to 2022). Notes on the research overall: Samples covering the acute and convalescent phases of COVID-19 were provided by collaborators in the United States, Italy and Spain. The material from the prospective study consisted of cDNA or gDNA derived from T cells, B-cell-depleted T cells, or PBMCs. The dataset comprised deeply sampled blood TCRbeta repertoires from subjects exposed to, actively infected with, or recovered from COVID-19. The repertoires were released in a freely available public database intended as a resource for research on the immune response to SARS-CoV-2. The samples were drawn from the first 160 participants of the ongoing ImmuneRACE study and from 1,254 subjects provided by 6 global collaborators. The sample metadata nearly always contained a de-identified subject ID, COVID-19 status, age in years and sex. Where available, HLA class I and class II types were taken from metadata supplied by the sample provider and were not determined by assay-based typing.

Study-level results and caveats: The quantity of clinical and demographic metadata differed by source and by participant and was supplied without curation.

Concerning this clone: This receptor's antigen is unknown. Qualities for individual bases were not recorded, and no much larger clone is one base off.

Each collaborating institution followed its own protocols to collect whole blood in K2EDTA tubes. Collaborator samples were shipped for TCRbeta analysis as frozen whole blood, isolated PBMCs, or DNA extracted from either sample type. TCRbeta CDR3 regions were amplified from genomic DNA using the immunoSEQ Assay, a bias-controlled multiplex PCR. In the source study's methods: Within the assay, amplification of reference gene primers was used to estimate how many nucleated cells each sample contained. Sequence reads were collapsed and filtered to measure the absolute abundance of every unique TCRbeta CDR3 rearrangement. For each sample, productive Simpson clonality was calculated as the square root of Simpson's diversity index over productive rearrangements. Sourced from immuneACCESS, this table was stored by TCRdb with only in-frame sequences that have V and J called. A share of the clones is absent; for the studies checked, an unresolved V gene accounts for under half, and the remainder has no known explanation. Clone size and V and J calls were adopted from that table, with D and trimming inferred from the DNA. Here the sample has fewer than 20,000 clones; approximately 90% occur a single time. The top ten hold about 50% of the sample.

Including the terminal cysteine and phenylalanine, the CDR3 comprises 15 residues. Just the 45-base CDR3 DNA is kept, in frame starting at base 1. CDR1 LNHDA and CDR2 SQIVND are derived from the germline V gene (reference sequence). Trimming costs V 6 bases and J 3 bases, and their ends lie 14 bases apart. Sequenced sample: peripheral blood. The receptor's source is a human donor in a cohort sampled during active COVID-19. The rearranged chain carries TRBV19 and TRBJ1-4; no D gene call is confident. This receptor has the CDR3 CASRTVADPNEKLFF. In nucleotide form, the sequence is TGTGCCAGTAGAACCGTAGCGGACCCTAATGAAAAACTGTTTTTT.